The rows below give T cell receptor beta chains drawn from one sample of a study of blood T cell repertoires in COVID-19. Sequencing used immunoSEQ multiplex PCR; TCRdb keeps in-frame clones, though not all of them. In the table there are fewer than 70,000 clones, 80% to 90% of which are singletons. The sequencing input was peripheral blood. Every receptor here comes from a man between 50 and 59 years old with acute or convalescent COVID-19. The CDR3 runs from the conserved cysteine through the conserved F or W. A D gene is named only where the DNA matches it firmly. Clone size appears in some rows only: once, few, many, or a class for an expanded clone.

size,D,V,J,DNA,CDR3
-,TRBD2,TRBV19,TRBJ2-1,TGTGCCAGTAGTTTCCCGGGACTAGCGATCAATGAGCAGTTCTTC,CASSFPGLAINEQFF
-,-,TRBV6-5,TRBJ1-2,TGTGCCAGCAGTCACAGGGACCGCTATGGCTACACCTTC,CASSHRDRYGYTF
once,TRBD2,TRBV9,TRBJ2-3,TGTGCCAGCAGCGTAGGAAATAGCGGGAGTTCGGATACGCAGTATTTT,CASSVGNSGSSDTQYF
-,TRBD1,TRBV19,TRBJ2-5,TGTGCCAGTACCAAGACAGGGGGCGGTTTTCGAGAGACCCAGTACTTC,CASTKTGGGFRETQYF
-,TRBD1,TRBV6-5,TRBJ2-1,TGTGCCAGCAGTTACTCAGCCCCGACAGGGCTTAATGAGCAGTTCTTC,CASSYSAPTGLNEQFF
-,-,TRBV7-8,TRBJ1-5,TGTGCCAGCAGCTCCCTCGCCGGAGGAGGTAATCAGCCCCAGCATTTT,CASSSLAGGGNQPQHF
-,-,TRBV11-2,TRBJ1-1,TGTGCCAGCAGCTTAGGGGGGACTGGGGGCACTGAAGCTTTCTTT,CASSLGGTGGTEAFF
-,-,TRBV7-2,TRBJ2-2,TGTGCCAGCAGCCCTTGGGGGCAAAACACCGGGGAGCTGTTTTTT,CASSPWGQNTGELFF
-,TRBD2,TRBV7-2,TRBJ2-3,TGTGCCAGCAGCTCAGGACTAGCGGGAGATACGCAGTATTTT,CASSSGLAGDTQYF
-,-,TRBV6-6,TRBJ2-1,TGTGCCAGCAGTTACCGAGGGGTGGAGGGGTTCTTC,CASSYRGVEGFF
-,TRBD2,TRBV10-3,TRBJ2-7,TGTGCCATCAGTGAGCCGGACCGACTAGCGGGAGGCGTCTACGAGCAGTACTTC,CAISEPDRLAGGVYEQYF
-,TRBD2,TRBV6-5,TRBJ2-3,TGTGCCAGCAGTTCCCGGACTAGCGGGAGAGGCGATACGCAGTATTTT,CASSSRTSGRGDTQYF
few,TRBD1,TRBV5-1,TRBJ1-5,TGCGCCAGCAGCGCCGGGACAGGGGAGGTGGGCAATCAGCCCCAGCATTTT,CASSAGTGEVGNQPQHF
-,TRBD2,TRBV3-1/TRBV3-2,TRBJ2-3,TGTGCCAGCAGCCAAGGTCCCGGGACTACGACAGATACGCAGTATTTT,CASSQGPGTTTDTQYF
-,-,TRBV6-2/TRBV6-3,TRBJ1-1,TGTGCCAGCAGTTACTCCACTTGGAGCAGGGCTCTAAACACTGAAGCTTTCTTT,CASSYSTWSRALNTEAFF
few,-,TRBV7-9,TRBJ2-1,TGTGCCAGCAGCTTAACCCTAGACTCCTACAATGAGCAGTTCTTC,CASSLTLDSYNEQFF
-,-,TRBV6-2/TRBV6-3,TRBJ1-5,TGTGCCAGCAGCGGCGGAGGGGGCAATCAGCCCCAGCATTTT,CASSGGGGNQPQHF
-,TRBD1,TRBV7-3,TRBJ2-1,TGTGCCAGCAGCTTAGACAGGGGGTCCTACAATGAGCAGTTCTTC,CASSLDRGSYNEQFF
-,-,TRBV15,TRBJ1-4,TGTGCCACCAGCCGAAGCAGGGCCTCAAATAATGAAAAACTGTTTTTT,CATSRSRASNNEKLFF
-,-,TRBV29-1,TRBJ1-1,TGCAGCGTTGAAGAGCGCAGGGGCGAAACTGAAGCTTTCTTT,CSVEERRGETEAFF
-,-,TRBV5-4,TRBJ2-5,TGTGCCAGCAGCTTGCCGACAGGCCAAGAGACCCAGTACTTC,CASSLPTGQETQYF
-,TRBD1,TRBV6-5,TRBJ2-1,TGTGCCAGCAGTTACAGGACAGGAACCAATGAGCAGTTCTTC,CASSYRTGTNEQFF
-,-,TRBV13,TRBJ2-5,TGTGCCAGCAGCCGTATAGGAGGCCAAGAGACCCAGTACTTC,CASSRIGGQETQYF
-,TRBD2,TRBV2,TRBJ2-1,TGTGCCAGTCAGCGGGAGGGAGGGGGCGAGCAGTTCTTC,CASQREGGGEQFF
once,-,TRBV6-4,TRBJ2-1,TGTGCCAGCAGTCCCTCTACTAGTTCCTACAATGAGCAGTTCTTC,CASSPSTSSYNEQFF
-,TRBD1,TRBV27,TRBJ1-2,TGTGCCAGCAGTCGTCTGACAGGGATCTCCAGTCACTATGGCTACACCTTC,CASSRLTGISSHYGYTF
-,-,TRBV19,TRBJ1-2,TGTGCCAGTAGTATAGGAACAGGGTCCTATGGCTACACCTTC,CASSIGTGSYGYTF
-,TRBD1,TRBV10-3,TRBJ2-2,TGTGCCATCGGTGGGACAGTGAACACCGGGGAGCTGTTTTTT,CAIGGTVNTGELFF
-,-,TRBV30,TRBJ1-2,TGTGCCTGGAGTGTTGCGGATGGCTACACCTTC,CAWSVADGYTF
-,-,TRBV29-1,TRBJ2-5,TGCAGCGTTAGAACGCCAGAAGAGACCCAGTACTTC,CSVRTPEETQYF
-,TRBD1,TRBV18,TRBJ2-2,TGTGCCAGCTCACTCGGGACAGGAAACACCGGGGAGCTGTTTTTT,CASSLGTGNTGELFF
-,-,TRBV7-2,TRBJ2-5,TGTGCCAGCAGCTTAATGGGCATCCAAGAGACCCAGTACTTC,CASSLMGIQETQYF
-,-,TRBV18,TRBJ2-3,TGTGCCAGCTCACCACCGGTGTCCGGGACAGATACGCAGTATTTT,CASSPPVSGTDTQYF
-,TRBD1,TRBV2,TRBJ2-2,TGTGCCAGCACGGGACAGGGGTTGGCCGGGGAGCTGTTTTTT,CASTGQGLAGELFF
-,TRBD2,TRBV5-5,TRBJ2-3,TGTGCCAGCAGCTTGGTCCGGGAGGCTCTAGTTCAGTATTTT,CASSLVREALVQYF
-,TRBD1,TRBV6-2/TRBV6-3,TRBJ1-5,TGTGCCAGCACCCCGGGACAGGGTAGCAATCAGCCCCAGCATTTT,CASTPGQGSNQPQHF
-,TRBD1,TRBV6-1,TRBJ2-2,TGTGCCAGCAGTGGGGGGACAGACTGGAACACCGGGGAGCTGTTTTTT,CASSGGTDWNTGELFF
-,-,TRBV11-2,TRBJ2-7,TGTGCCAGCAGCCCACAGGGACGCGAGCAGTACTTC,CASSPQGREQYF
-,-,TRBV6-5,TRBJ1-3,TGTGCCAGCAGTTACTCGAGGAAAGAGTGGGGAAACACCATATATTTT,CASSYSRKEWGNTIYF
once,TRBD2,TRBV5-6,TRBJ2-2,TGTGCCAGCAGCTTCCGCGGGAGGGGTACCGGGGAGCTGTTTTTT,CASSFRGRGTGELFF
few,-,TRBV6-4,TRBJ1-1,TGTGCCAGCGTGTTCGGACAGCCCCTGAACACTGAAGCTTTCTTT,CASVFGQPLNTEAFF
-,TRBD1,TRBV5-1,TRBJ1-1,TGCGCCAGCAGCCTTGAGACAGGGTCGAACACTGAAGCTTTCTTT,CASSLETGSNTEAFF
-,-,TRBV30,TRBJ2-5,TGTGCCTGGAGTGTCTTCAGGGAAGAGACCCAGTACTTC,CAWSVFREETQYF
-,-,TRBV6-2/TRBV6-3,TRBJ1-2,TGTGCCAGCAGTTATACAGCACATGGCTACACCTTC,CASSYTAHGYTF
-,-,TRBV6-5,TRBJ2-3,TGTGCCAGCAGTTACTCGGCGGACTTCACAGATACGCAGTATTTT,CASSYSADFTDTQYF
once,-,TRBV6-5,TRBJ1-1,TGTGCCAGCAGTTACTCACAGCAGACTGAAGCTTTCTTT,CASSYSQQTEAFF
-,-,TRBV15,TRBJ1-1,TGTGCCACCAGCAGAGCAGGGTACACTGAAGCTTTCTTT,CATSRAGYTEAFF